The rows below give T cell receptor beta chains drawn from one sample of a study of shared clonotypes between healthy human individuals. TCRdb's copy holds only in-frame clones and misses some; the assay was immunoSEQ multiplex PCR. The table shows around 1.6 million clones, with 95% to 99% occurring only once. Sample: naive CD4+ T cells sorted from blood. These receptors originate from a man younger than 45 in good health. Both conserved end residues are part of each CDR3. D genes are given only for firm matches. Clone size is not always given. Where it is, it says once, few, many or a class for expanded clones.

j_call clone_size cdr3_length d_call v_call cdr3_aa cdr3_nt
TRBJ1-3 once 11 - TRBV29-1 CSGRSGNTIYF TGCAGCGGGAGGTCTGGAAACACCATATATTTT
TRBJ2-7 - 13 - TRBV10-3 CAISEGQIYEQYF TGTGCCATCAGTGAAGGGCAGATCTACGAGCAGTACTTC
TRBJ2-7 once 14 TRBD1 TRBV7-9 CASSPGQAPYEQYF TGTGCCAGCAGTCCGGGACAGGCGCCTTACGAGCAGTACTTC
TRBJ2-5 - 13 - TRBV10-3 CAIAERRQETQYF TGTGCCATCGCGGAGCGGAGACAAGAGACCCAGTACTTC
TRBJ2-1 - 15 TRBD2 TRBV7-6 CASSLRTSGSNEQFF TGTGCCAGCAGCCTAAGGACTAGCGGGTCCAATGAGCAGTTCTTC
TRBJ2-3 - 19 TRBD2 TRBV27 CASSFVRLAGAAGTDTQYF TGTGCCAGCAGCTTCGTTCGACTAGCGGGAGCGGCGGGCACAGATACGCAGTATTTT
TRBJ2-5 - 16 - TRBV5-1 CASSLQGLEFPRTQYF TGCGCCAGCAGCTTACAAGGACTCGAATTTCCGAGGACCCAGTACTTC
TRBJ2-7 - 15 - TRBV7-6 CASSLTGGEWNEQYF TGTGCCAGCAGTTTAACAGGGGGGGAGTGGAACGAGCAGTACTTC
TRBJ1-1 once 14 - TRBV19 CASSPLGQNTEAFF TGTGCCAGTAGTCCCCTGGGACAGAACACTGAAGCTTTCTTT
TRBJ2-7 - 15 TRBD1 TRBV7-8 CASSSGQGYSYEQYF TGTGCCAGCAGCTCAGGACAGGGGTACTCCTACGAGCAGTACTTC
TRBJ1-1 - 16 TRBD1 TRBV18 CASSPPTGGLNTEAFF TGTGCCAGCTCACCTCCGACAGGGGGCTTGAACACTGAAGCTTTCTTT
TRBJ2-6 - 16 - TRBV5-1 CASSLEVFSGANVLTF TGCGCCAGCAGCTTGGAAGTTTTCTCTGGGGCCAACGTCCTGACTTTC
TRBJ2-7 - 13 TRBD1 TRBV10-1 CASSVTGAGEQYF TGCGCCAGCAGTGTTACAGGGGCTGGCGAGCAGTACTTC
TRBJ2-2 once 14 TRBD1 TRBV18 CASSLDRGTGELFF TGTGCCAGCTCTCTTGACAGGGGCACCGGGGAGCTGTTTTTT
TRBJ2-5 - 14 TRBD1 TRBV12-5 CASGFGTEQETQYF TGTGCTAGTGGTTTTGGGACAGAGCAAGAGACCCAGTACTTC
TRBJ2-1 - 16 - TRBV15 CATSRRTGSSYNEQFF TGTGCCACCAGCAGACGGACGGGGAGCTCCTACAATGAGCAGTTCTTC
TRBJ2-7 - 14 - TRBV4-2 CASSQRTLSYEQYF TGTGCCAGCAGCCAAAGGACCCTCTCCTACGAGCAGTACTTC
TRBJ2-3 - 16 - TRBV27 CASSLRRFSSTDTQYF TGTGCCAGCAGTCTAAGGAGGTTTTCTAGCACAGATACGCAGTATTTT
TRBJ1-5 - 14 - TRBV18 CASSPTQSWQPQHF TGTGCCAGCTCACCAACACAGTCATGGCAGCCCCAGCATTTT
TRBJ1-3 - 16 - TRBV18 CASSPPLGPEGNTIYF TGTGCCAGCTCACCACCGCTGGGCCCAGAAGGAAACACCATATATTTT
TRBJ2-6 - 18 TRBD2 TRBV4-3 CASSQSSGRPSGANVLTF TGCGCCAGCAGCCAATCTAGCGGGAGGCCCTCTGGGGCCAACGTCCTGACTTTC
TRBJ2-5 - 14 TRBD2 TRBV5-4 CASNQRGEPETQYF TGTGCCAGCAACCAGCGGGGGGAGCCAGAGACCCAGTACTTC
TRBJ2-3 - 15 - TRBV7-3 CASSPLGSRTDTQYF TGTGCCAGCAGCCCTCTGGGCAGCCGGACAGATACGCAGTATTTT
TRBJ1-1 - 14 TRBD1 TRBV19 CASSDQGARFEAFF TGTGCCAGTAGTGATCAGGGGGCGCGCTTTGAAGCTTTCTTT
TRBJ2-7 few 14 - TRBV7-9 CASSFTHKLYEQYF TGTGCCAGCAGCTTCACACACAAACTCTACGAGCAGTACTTC
TRBJ2-1 - 16 TRBD2 TRBV28 CASTALAGGPYNEQFF TGTGCCAGCACTGCGTTGGCGGGAGGGCCATACAATGAGCAGTTCTTC
TRBJ2-5 - 14 - TRBV5-1 CASSLAQVGETQYF TGCGCCAGCAGCTTGGCCCAGGTGGGGGAGACCCAGTACTTC
TRBJ1-2 - 18 - TRBV30 CAWSVKVGRVIINYGYTF TGTGCCTGGAGTGTTAAGGTCGGCAGGGTGATAATTAACTATGGCTACACCTTC
TRBJ2-4 - 14 - TRBV28 CASIPWGAKNIQYF TGTGCCAGCATCCCCTGGGGTGCCAAAAACATTCAGTACTTC
TRBJ2-5 - 13 - TRBV5-5 CASSLVGQETQYF TGTGCCAGCAGCTTGGTAGGGCAAGAGACCCAGTACTTC
TRBJ2-1 - 15 - TRBV27 CASSLLGLLGNEQFF TGTGCCAGCAGTTTACTGGGACTGCTGGGGAATGAGCAGTTCTTC
TRBJ2-3 - 14 - TRBV9 CASSGGPYTDTQYF TGTGCCAGCAGTGGGGGGCCCTACACAGATACGCAGTATTTT
TRBJ2-2 - 16 TRBD2 TRBV5-1 CASSPLAGSVTGELFF TGCGCCAGCAGCCCGTTAGCGGGGTCGGTCACCGGGGAGCTGTTTTTT
TRBJ2-7 - 13 - TRBV19 CASRGSGSYEQYF TGTGCCAGTAGGGGTAGTGGGTCCTACGAGCAGTACTTC
TRBJ2-5 - 14 TRBD1 TRBV27 CASRRTGVQETQYF TGTGCCAGCAGACGAACAGGGGTGCAAGAGACCCAGTACTTC
TRBJ2-1 - 14 TRBD2 TRBV5-1 CASSQAGGYNEQFF TGCGCCAGCAGTCAAGCGGGAGGGTACAATGAGCAGTTCTTC
TRBJ1-3 once 17 TRBD1 TRBV5-4 CASSPGTASFSGNTIYF TGTGCCAGCAGCCCTGGGACAGCAAGCTTCTCTGGAAACACCATATATTTT
TRBJ2-7 - 14 TRBD1 TRBV5-4 CASSSGQVQDEQYF TGTGCCAGCAGCTCCGGACAGGTCCAGGACGAGCAGTACTTC
TRBJ2-7 - 11 - TRBV19 CASSSGEQQYF TGTGCCAGTAGTAGCGGGGAACAACAGTACTTC
TRBJ2-7 once 15 TRBD1 TRBV11-3 CASSFGWTGIVEQYF TGTGCCAGCAGCTTCGGGTGGACAGGGATTGTCGAGCAGTACTTC
TRBJ1-1 - 14 - TRBV29-1 CSVEGLLVNTEAFF TGCAGCGTTGAGGGGCTTTTGGTAAACACTGAAGCTTTCTTT
TRBJ2-7 - 16 TRBD2 TRBV4-2 CASSQVTSGIAYEQYF TGTGCCAGCAGCCAAGTCACTAGCGGCATAGCCTACGAGCAGTACTTC
TRBJ2-7 - 15 TRBD2 TRBV10-3 CAISDISGRSYEQYF TGTGCCATCAGTGACATTAGCGGGAGATCCTACGAGCAGTACTTC
TRBJ2-1 once 16 TRBD2 TRBV7-2 CASSFPLAGSYNEQFF TGTGCCAGCAGCTTCCCGCTAGCGGGGTCCTACAATGAGCAGTTCTTC
TRBJ2-3 - 15 TRBD2 TRBV18 CASSPLEREGRTQYF TGTGCCAGCTCGCCCCTGGAGCGGGAGGGCCGTACGCAGTATTTT
TRBJ1-1 - 13 - TRBV5-1 CASSLQDNTEAFF TGCGCCAGCAGCTTACAGGATAACACTGAAGCTTTCTTT
TRBJ2-5 - 15 - TRBV7-2 CASSLQGGIQETQYF TGTGCCAGCAGCTTACAGGGGGGCATCCAAGAGACCCAGTACTTC
TRBJ2-7 - 15 - TRBV28 CASRSGGTDSYEQYF TGTGCCAGCAGGAGCGGCGGAACCGACTCCTACGAGCAGTACTTC
TRBJ2-3 - 13 - TRBV11-2 CASSLERSRWQYF TGTGCCAGCAGCTTAGAAAGGTCACGATGGCAGTATTTT
TRBJ2-6 - 19 - TRBV28 CASSSPSLVASSGANVLTF TGTGCCAGCAGTTCCCCTTCCCTCGTGGCTAGCTCTGGGGCCAACGTCCTGACTTTC